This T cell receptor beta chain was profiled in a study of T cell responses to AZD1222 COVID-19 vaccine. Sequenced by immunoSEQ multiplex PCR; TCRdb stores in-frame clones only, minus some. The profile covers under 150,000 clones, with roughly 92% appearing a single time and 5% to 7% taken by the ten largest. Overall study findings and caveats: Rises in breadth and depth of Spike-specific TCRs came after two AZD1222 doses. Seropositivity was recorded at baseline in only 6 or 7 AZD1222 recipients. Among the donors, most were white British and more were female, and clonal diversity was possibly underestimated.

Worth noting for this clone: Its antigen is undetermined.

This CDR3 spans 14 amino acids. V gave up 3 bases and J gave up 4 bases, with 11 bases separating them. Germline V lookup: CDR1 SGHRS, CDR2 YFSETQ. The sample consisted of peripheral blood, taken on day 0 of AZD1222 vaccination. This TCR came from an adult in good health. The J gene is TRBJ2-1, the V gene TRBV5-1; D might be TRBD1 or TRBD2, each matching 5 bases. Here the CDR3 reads CASSSRGSYNEQFF. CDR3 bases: TGCGCCAGCAGCTCGAGGGGTTCATACAATGAGCAGTTCTTC.